Below, one TCR beta chain is given with its context. The CDR3 runs to 13 residues. The V end lost 4 bases, the J end lost 7 bases, and 10 bases lay between the germline ends. The germline V gene encodes CDR1 SNHLY and CDR2 FYNNEI. The assay was immunoSEQ multiplex PCR, and TCRdb's table has in-frame clones only and misses some. The repertoire consists of more than 80,000 clones, with 90% occurring once and the leading ten covering 1.5%. This entry comes from a study of blood T cell repertoires in COVID-19. This chain joins TRBV2 and TRBJ2-2, with D possibly TRBD1 on 5 matching bases. This TCR was sampled from a human donor with active COVID-19. The donor label of this sample is uncertain. Sequencing was done on a sample of peripheral blood. This CDR3 is CASSVQGGGELFF. Here the CDR3 DNA reads TGTGCCAGCAGTGTCCAGGGCGGCGGGGAGCTGTTTTTT. The full variable domain, completed using reference TRBV2 and TRBJ2-2, is EPEVTQTPSHQVTQMGQEVILRCVPISNHLYFYWYRQILGQKVEFLVSFYNNEISEKSEIFDDQFSVERPDGSNFTLKIRSTKLEDSAMYFCASSVQGGGELFFGEGSRLTVL.